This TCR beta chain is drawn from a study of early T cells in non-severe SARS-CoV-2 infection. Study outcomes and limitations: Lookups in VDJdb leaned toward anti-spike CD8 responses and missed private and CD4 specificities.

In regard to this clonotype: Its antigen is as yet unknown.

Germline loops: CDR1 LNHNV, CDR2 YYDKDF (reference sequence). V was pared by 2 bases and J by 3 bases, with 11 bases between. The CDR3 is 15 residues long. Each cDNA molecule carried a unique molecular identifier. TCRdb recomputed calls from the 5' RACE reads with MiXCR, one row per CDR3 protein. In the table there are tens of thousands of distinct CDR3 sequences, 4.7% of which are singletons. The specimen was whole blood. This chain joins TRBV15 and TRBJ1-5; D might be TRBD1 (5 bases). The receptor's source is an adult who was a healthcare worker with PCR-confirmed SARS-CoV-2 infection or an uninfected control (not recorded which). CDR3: CATSRPGGVNQPQHF. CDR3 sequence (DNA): TGTGCCACCAGCAGACCTGGGGGAGTCAATCAGCCCCAGCATTTT.